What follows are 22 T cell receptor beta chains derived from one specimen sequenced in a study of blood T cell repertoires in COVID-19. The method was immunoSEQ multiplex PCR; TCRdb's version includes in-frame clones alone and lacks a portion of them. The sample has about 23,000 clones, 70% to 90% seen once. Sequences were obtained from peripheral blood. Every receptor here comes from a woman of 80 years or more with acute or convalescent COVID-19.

For the CDR3, the DNA is TGTGCCAGCAGTTCCCAGGGGGGAACCTACGAGCAGTACTTC. This gives the protein CASSSQGGTYEQYF. This sequence joins TRBV5-4 and TRBJ2-7; possible D gene TRBD1, 7 bases. Germline assignment: CDR1 SGHNT and CDR2 YYREEE (reference sequence). Deletions cut 5 bases from V and 2 bases from J, with 14 bases between. The CDR3 extends over 14 amino acids. The full variable domain, rest sourced from reference TRBV5-4 and TRBJ2-7, is ETGVTQSPTHLIKTRGQQVTLRCSSQSGHNTVSWYQQALGQGPQFIFQYYREEENGRGNFPPRFSGLQFPNYSSELNVNALELDDSALYLCASSSQGGTYEQYFGPGTRLTVT.

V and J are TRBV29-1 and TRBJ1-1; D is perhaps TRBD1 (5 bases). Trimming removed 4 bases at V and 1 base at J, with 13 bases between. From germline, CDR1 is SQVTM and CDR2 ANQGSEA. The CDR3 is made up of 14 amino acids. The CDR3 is CSVVKGPPNTEAFF. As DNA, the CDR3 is TGCAGCGTTGTTAAGGGGCCTCCGAACACTGAAGCTTTCTTT.

CDR3 residues: CASTGQGASGYTF. The CDR3 region has the DNA TGCGCCAGCACCGGACAGGGGGCGAGTGGCTACACCTTC. The chain carries TRBV4-3 and TRBJ1-2, with 11 bases identical to TRBD1. Germline values: CDR1 LGHNA, CDR2 YSLEER. The CDR3 runs to 13 residues. Trimming took 7 bases from V and 7 from J; bases not matched to a gene: 5.

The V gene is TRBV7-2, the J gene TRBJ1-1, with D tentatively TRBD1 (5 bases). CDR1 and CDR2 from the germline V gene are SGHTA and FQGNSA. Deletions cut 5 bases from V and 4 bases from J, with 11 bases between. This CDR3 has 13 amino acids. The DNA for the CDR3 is TGTGCCAGCAGCCCCCAGGGATTCACTGAAGCTTTCTTT. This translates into CASSPQGFTEAFF.

The CDR3 loop is CASSFRGKTEAFF. CDR3 DNA: TGCGCCAGCAGCTTTCGGGGAAAGACTGAAGCTTTCTTT. V usage is TRBV5-1 and J usage is TRBJ1-1; D is ambiguous. Trimming removed 2 bases at V and 5 bases at J, with 10 bases between. The germline V gene encodes CDR1 SGHRS and CDR2 YFSETQ. The CDR3 sequence is 13 residues long.

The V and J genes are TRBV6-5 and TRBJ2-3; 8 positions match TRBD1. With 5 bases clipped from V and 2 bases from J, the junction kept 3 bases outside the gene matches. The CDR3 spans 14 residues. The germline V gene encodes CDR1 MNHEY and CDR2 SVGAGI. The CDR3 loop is CASSRTGITDTQYF. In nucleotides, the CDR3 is TGTGCCAGCAGTAGGACAGGGATCACAGATACGCAGTATTTT.

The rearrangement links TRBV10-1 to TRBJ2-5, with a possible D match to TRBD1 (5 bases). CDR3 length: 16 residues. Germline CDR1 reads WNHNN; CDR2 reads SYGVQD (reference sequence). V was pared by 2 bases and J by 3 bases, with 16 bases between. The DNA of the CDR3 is TGCGCCAGCAGTGAGCCTTCGAAGGGCAGGGAAGAGACCCAGTACTTC. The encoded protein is CASSEPSKGREETQYF.

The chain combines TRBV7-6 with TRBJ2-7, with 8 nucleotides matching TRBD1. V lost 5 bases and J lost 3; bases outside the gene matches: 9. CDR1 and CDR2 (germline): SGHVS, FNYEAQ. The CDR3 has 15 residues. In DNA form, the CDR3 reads TGTGCCAGCAGCCTAGACGACAGGGGACACTACGAGCAGTACTTC. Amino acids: CASSLDDRGHYEQYF. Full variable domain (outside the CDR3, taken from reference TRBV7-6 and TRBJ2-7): GAGVSQSPRYKVTKRGQDVALRCDPISGHVSLYWYRQALGQGPEFLTYFNYEAQQDKSGLPNDRFSAERPEGSISTLTIQRTEQRDSAMYRCASSLDDRGHYEQYFGPGTRLTVT.

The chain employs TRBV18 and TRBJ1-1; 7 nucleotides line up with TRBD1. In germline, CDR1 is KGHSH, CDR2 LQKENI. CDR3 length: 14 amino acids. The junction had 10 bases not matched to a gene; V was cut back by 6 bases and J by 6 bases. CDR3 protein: CASSDQTGSAEAFF. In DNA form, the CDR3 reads TGTGCCAGCTCGGACCAGACAGGGAGTGCTGAAGCTTTCTTT.

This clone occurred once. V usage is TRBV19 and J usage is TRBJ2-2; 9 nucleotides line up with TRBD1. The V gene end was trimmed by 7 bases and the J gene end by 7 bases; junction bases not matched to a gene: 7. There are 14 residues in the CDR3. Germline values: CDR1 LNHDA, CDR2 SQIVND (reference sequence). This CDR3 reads CASIPDRGHGELFF. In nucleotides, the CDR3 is TGTGCCAGTATCCCGGACAGGGGCCACGGGGAGCTGTTTTTT. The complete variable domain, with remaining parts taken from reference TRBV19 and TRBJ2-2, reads DGGITQSPKYLFRKEGQNVTLSCEQNLNHDAMYWYRQDPGQGLRLIYYSQIVNDFQKGDIAEGYSVSREKKESFPLTVTSAQKNPTAFYLCASIPDRGHGELFFGEGSRLTVL.

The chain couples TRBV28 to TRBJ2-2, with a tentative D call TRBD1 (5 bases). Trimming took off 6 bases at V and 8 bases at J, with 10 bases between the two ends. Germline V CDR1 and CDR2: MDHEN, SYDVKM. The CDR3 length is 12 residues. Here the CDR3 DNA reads TGTGCCAGCAGCACCTACAGGGGGGAGCTGTTTTTT. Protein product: CASSTYRGELFF.

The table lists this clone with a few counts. CDR3 sequence: CACHLGGAGTDTQYF. CDR3 bases: TGTGCCTGCCACCTGGGGGGAGCGGGCACAGATACGCAGTATTTT. The chain joins TRBV6-5 to TRBJ2-3, with D possibly being TRBD2 (6 bases). The germline gives CDR1 MNHEY, CDR2 SVGAGI. The CDR3 extends over 15 amino acids. Trimming stripped 11 bases from V and 1 base from J, with 19 bases between.

The CDR3 nucleotides read TGTGCCAGCAGCCATTCCCGGGACTTATACCACAATGAGCAGTTCTTC. It encodes CASSHSRDLYHNEQFF. The chain uses TRBV3-1 (or the pseudogene TRBV3-2) and TRBJ2-1; D is possibly TRBD2 (6 bases). Looked up from germline, CDR1 is LGHDT and CDR2 is YNNKEL (reference sequence). V shed 3 bases and J shed 5 bases, with 17 bases lying between them. The CDR3 runs to 16 residues.

This chain's CDR3 is CASKIAGANVLTF. CDR3 in DNA: TGTGCCAGCAAAATAGCTGGGGCCAACGTCCTGACTTTC. This chain joins TRBV12-3 or TRBV12-4 and TRBJ2-6; D unresolved. The ends were cut back, 7 bases at V and 2 bases at J, with 6 bases in the middle. The CDR3 contains 13 residues.

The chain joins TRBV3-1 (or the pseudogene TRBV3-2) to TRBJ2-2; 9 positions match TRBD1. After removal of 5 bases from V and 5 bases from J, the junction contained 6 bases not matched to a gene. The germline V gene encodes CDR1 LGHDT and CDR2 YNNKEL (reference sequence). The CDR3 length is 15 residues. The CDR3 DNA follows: TGTGCCAGCAGCGGTAGGGGGACAGGGACCGGGGAGCTGTTTTTT. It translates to CASSGRGTGTGELFF.

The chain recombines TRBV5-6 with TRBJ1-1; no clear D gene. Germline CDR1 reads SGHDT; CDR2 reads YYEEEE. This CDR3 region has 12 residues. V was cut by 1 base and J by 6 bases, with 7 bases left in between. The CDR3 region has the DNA TGTGCCAGCAGCTTGCTATTGGCTGAAGCTTTCTTT. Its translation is CASSLLLAEAFF.

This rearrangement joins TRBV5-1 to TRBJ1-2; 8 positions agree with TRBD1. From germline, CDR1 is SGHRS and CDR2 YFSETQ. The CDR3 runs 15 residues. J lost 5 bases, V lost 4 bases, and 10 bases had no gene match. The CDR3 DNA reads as TGCGCCAGCAGCCCGGCGGCAGGGGGCAGGTATGGCTACACCTTC. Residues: CASSPAAGGRYGYTF.

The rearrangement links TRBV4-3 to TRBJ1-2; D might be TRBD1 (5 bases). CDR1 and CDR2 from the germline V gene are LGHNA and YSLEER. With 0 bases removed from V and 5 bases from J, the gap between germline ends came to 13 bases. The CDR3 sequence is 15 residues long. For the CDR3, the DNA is TGCGCCAGCAGCCAAGATCAGCAGGGATTATATGGCTACACCTTC. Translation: CASSQDQQGLYGYTF.

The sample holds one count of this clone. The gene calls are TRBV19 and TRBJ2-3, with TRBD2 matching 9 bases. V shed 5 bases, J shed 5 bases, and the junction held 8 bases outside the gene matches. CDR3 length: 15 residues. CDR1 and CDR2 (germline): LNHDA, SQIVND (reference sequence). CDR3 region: CASSPGLAVVDTQYF. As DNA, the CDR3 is TGTGCCAGTAGTCCGGGACTAGCAGTAGTAGATACGCAGTATTTT.

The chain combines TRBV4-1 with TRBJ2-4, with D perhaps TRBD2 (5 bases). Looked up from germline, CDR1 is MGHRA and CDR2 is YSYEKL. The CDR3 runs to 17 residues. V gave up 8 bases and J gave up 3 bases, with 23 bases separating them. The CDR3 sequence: CASAPSSRNGGKNIQYF. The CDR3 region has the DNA TGCGCCAGCGCGCCAAGCTCTAGGAACGGAGGCAAAAACATTCAGTACTTC.

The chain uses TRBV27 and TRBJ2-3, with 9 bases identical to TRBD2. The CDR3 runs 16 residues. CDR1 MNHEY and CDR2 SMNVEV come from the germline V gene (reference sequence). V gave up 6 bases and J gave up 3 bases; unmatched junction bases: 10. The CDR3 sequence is CASRPRGLARTDTQYF. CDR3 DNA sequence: TGTGCCAGCAGACCCCGAGGACTAGCGAGAACAGATACGCAGTATTTT.

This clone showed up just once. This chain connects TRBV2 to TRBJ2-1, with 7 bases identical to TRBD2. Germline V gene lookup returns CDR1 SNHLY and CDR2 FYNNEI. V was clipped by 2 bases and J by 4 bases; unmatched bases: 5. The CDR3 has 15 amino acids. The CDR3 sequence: CASSENRGVYNEQFF. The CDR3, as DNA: TGTGCCAGCAGTGAAAATCGGGGGGTATACAATGAGCAGTTCTTC.